These 15 T cell receptor beta chains share one sample of origin, sequenced in a study of immune cell composition in non-small cell lung cancer. Sequenced by immunoSEQ multiplex PCR; TCRdb stores in-frame clones only, minus some. Of 3,000 to 3,500 clones listed, roughly three quarters are singletons. The sequenced sample consisted of lung tumor tissue. Receptors were obtained from a human donor with non-small cell lung cancer.

The V call is TRBV19, the J call TRBJ2-7, with 11 bases identical to TRBD1. This CDR3 is 14 amino acids long. Germline trimming cut 3 bases from V and 3 bases from J; bases unmatched to any gene: 1. Germline CDR1 is LNHDA and CDR2 is SQIVND (reference sequence). The DNA for the CDR3 is TGTGCCAGTAGTATCGGGACAGGGGGCTACGAGCAGTACTTC. This translates into CASSIGTGGYEQYF.

The J gene is TRBJ2-1, the V gene TRBV30, with D maybe TRBD2 (6 bases). V was cut by 4 bases and J by 10 bases, with 14 bases left in between. Germline V lookup: CDR1 GTSNPN, CDR2 SVGIG (reference sequence). CDR3 length: 12 residues. CDR3 coding DNA: TGTGCCTGGATCCCTAGCGATGGAGAGCAGTTCTTC. Its translation: CAWIPSDGEQFF.

This sequence joins TRBV9 and TRBJ2-3; 11 nucleotides agree with TRBD2. The CDR3 has 14 amino acids. Germline V gene sequence: CDR1 SGDLS, CDR2 YYNGEE. V lost 4 bases to trimming and J lost 12 bases; unmatched junction nucleotides: 10. Here the CDR3 reads CASSPRGSGGAQYF. The CDR3 DNA reads TGTGCCAGCAGCCCTCGGGGTAGCGGGGGGGCTCAGTATTTT. The full variable domain, rest sourced from reference TRBV9 and TRBJ2-3, is DSGVTQTPKHLITATGQRVTLRCSPRSGDLSVYWYQQSLDQGLQFLIQYYNGEERAKGNILERFSAQQFPDLHSELNLSSLELGDSALYFCASSPRGSGGAQYFGPGTRLTVL.

V gene TRBV5-1 combines with J gene TRBJ1-1; 10 bases map to TRBD1. The CDR3 loop spans 15 amino acids. Germline values: CDR1 SGHRS, CDR2 YFSETQ. Trimming removed 0 bases from V and 5 bases from J; junction bases left unmatched: 4. This CDR3 reads CASSLAGTGETEAFF. The DNA of the CDR3 is TGCGCCAGCAGCTTGGCCGGGACAGGGGAGACTGAAGCTTTCTTT.

In this sample, this clone turned up a few times. The chain carries TRBV11-2 and TRBJ2-1; 7 bases agree with TRBD2. The J segment lost 7 bases and the V segment lost 4 bases, leaving 16 bases of the junction unmatched. This CDR3 comprises 17 residues. Germline V CDR1 and CDR2: SGHAT, FQNNGV. CDR3 bases: TGTGCCAGCAGCTCCGACCTAGCGGCCCCCCGAGAGAATGAGCAGTTCTTC. It yields the protein CASSSDLAAPRENEQFF.

The genes are TRBV5-6 and TRBJ1-1; 11 positions match TRBD1. This CDR3 contains 15 residues. Losses at the gene ends were 3 bases for V and 5 bases for J; bases not matched to a gene: 6. The germline CDR1 and CDR2 sequences are SGHDT and YYEEEE. CDR3 bases: TGTGCCAGCAGCTGGACAGGGGGCAGCTGGACTGAAGCTTTCTTT. Amino acids: CASSWTGGSWTEAFF.

The chain recombines TRBV5-4 with TRBJ2-5, with a weak D call TRBD1 (6 bases). This CDR3 spans 16 amino acids. Per the germline V gene, CDR1 is SGHNT and CDR2 is YYREEE (reference sequence). V was pared by 4 bases and J by 2 bases, with 18 bases between. CDR3 nucleotide sequence: TGTGCCAGCAGCACAAGACAGGACCCCTCACAAGAGACCCAGTACTTC. Residues: CASSTRQDPSQETQYF.

This chain joins TRBV19 and TRBJ2-5; possibly TRBD2 for D (6 bases). The CDR3 runs to 15 residues. CDR1 is LNHDA and CDR2 is SQIVND in the germline V gene (reference sequence). The ends were cut back, 3 bases at V and 4 bases at J, with 15 bases in the middle. The CDR3 loop reads CASSIGGGARETQYF. CDR3 coding DNA: TGTGCCAGTAGTATCGGAGGCGGGGCACGAGAGACCCAGTACTTC. The full variable domain, with the rest looked up from reference TRBV19 and TRBJ2-5, is DGGITQSPKYLFRKEGQNVTLSCEQNLNHDAMYWYRQDPGQGLRLIYYSQIVNDFQKGDIAEGYSVSREKKESFPLTVTSAQKNPTAFYLCASSIGGGARETQYFGPGTRLLVL.

The chain employs TRBV5-6 and TRBJ2-1, with 11 bases identical to TRBD2. V shed 3 bases and J 6 bases; nucleotides not matched to a gene: 5. CDR1 is SGHDT, CDR2 YYEEEE, per germline. The CDR3 is 15 residues long. CDR3 loop: CASSSLAGGINEQFF. In nucleotides, the CDR3 is TGTGCCAGCAGCTCCCTAGCGGGGGGCATCAATGAGCAGTTCTTC.

Here the CDR3 reads CASSLMPDRGEQYF. The CDR3 DNA reads TGTGCCAGCAGCTTGATGCCGGACCGGGGGGAGCAGTACTTC. V is TRBV11-1 and J is TRBJ2-7, with a weak D call TRBD2 (6 bases). Germline V lookup: CDR1 SGHAT, CDR2 FQDESV (reference sequence). V dropped 3 bases and J dropped 7 bases, with 16 bases sitting between them. The CDR3 consists of 14 residues.

The J gene is TRBJ1-2, the V gene TRBV7-9; 7 bases align to TRBD1. J gave up 4 bases and V 8 bases, and 10 bases lay outside the gene matches. This CDR3 contains 14 residues. In germline, CDR1 is SEHNR, CDR2 FQNEAQ (reference sequence). CDR3 nucleotides: TGTGCCAGCGGACAGGCCGAATCCACCTATGGCTACACCTTC. This gives the protein CASGQAESTYGYTF.

DNA for the CDR3: TGCGCCAGCAGGGCGGGGCCCCTCGATGGCTACACCTTC. It translates to CASRAGPLDGYTF. The chain joins TRBV5-1 to TRBJ1-2, with D tentatively TRBD1 (5 bases). This CDR3 spans 13 amino acids. V was clipped by 5 bases and J by 6 bases, with 14 bases between them. Germline assignment: CDR1 SGHRS and CDR2 YFSETQ.

This chain uses TRBV27 with TRBJ2-7, with TRBD2 matching over 11 bases. CDR1 MNHEY and CDR2 SMNVEV come from the germline V gene (reference sequence). This CDR3 has 14 residues. Germline trimming cut 6 bases from V and 6 bases from J; bases unmatched to any gene: 7. In DNA, the CDR3 is TGTGCCAGCAGAGGTAGCGGGGGGGTTGGCGAGCAGTACTTC. Translating it yields CASRGSGGVGEQYF.

The chain has TRBV7-9 and TRBJ1-1, with D perhaps matching TRBD1 (5 bases). Germline CDR1 SEHNR, CDR2 FQNEAQ (reference sequence). V lost 5 bases and J 1 base, leaving 23 bases between the germline ends. This CDR3 region has 18 residues. The CDR3 nucleotides are TGTGCCAGCAGCCTCACAGCCTCCAGGGTGGGGGGGAACACTGAAGCTTTCTTT. Its translation is CASSLTASRVGGNTEAFF.

V is TRBV5-1 and J is TRBJ2-5; no clear D. The germline V gene encodes CDR1 SGHRS and CDR2 YFSETQ. The CDR3 runs 15 residues. Trimming shortened V by 4 bases and J by 2 bases, and 15 bases separated the two germline ends. Here the CDR3 reads CASSVNMNQQETQYF. The CDR3 region has the DNA TGCGCCAGCAGCGTTAACATGAACCAGCAAGAGACCCAGTACTTC.